A selection of T cell receptor beta chains follows, all from one sample in a study of molecular identifiers for immune sequencing clone quantification. From the PCR reads, TCRdb called clonotypes with MiXCR, one entry per CDR3 protein. The sample has under 800,000 distinct CDR3 sequences; about 25% are singletons. Sequenced: naive CD8+ T cells from blood, with Jurkat cell RNA spiked in. The receptor source for this set is a human donor in good health. Some libraries in this study had Jurkat cell RNA spiked in. The CDR3 runs from the conserved cysteine through the conserved F or W. A D gene is named only where the DNA matches it firmly. Clone size is not always given. Where it is, it says once, few, many or a class for expanded clones.

j_gene: TRBJ1-4; abundance: .; v_gene: TRBV11-2; d_gene: .; CDR3aa: CASSKKTSAGEKLFF; CDR3nt: TGTGCCAGCAGCAAAAAGACATCAGCGGGTGAAAAACTGTTTTTT
j_gene: TRBJ1-3; abundance: .; v_gene: TRBV19; d_gene: .; CDR3aa: CASLSGSHPGNTIYF; CDR3nt: TGTGCCAGCCTCTCCGGATCCCATCCTGGAAACACCATATATTTT
j_gene: TRBJ2-7; abundance: .; v_gene: TRBV10-3; d_gene: .; CDR3aa: CAISESLSSYEQYF; CDR3nt: TGTGCCATCAGTGAGTCTCTAAGCTCCTACGAGCAGTACTTC
j_gene: TRBJ1-4; abundance: few; v_gene: TRBV7-9; d_gene: TRBD1; CDR3aa: CASSLAGQGVNEKLFF; CDR3nt: TGTGCCAGCAGCTTAGCCGGACAGGGGGTAAACGAAAAACTGTTTTTT
j_gene: TRBJ2-6; abundance: .; v_gene: TRBV7-9; d_gene: .; CDR3aa: CASSSPGLRSGANVLTF; CDR3nt: TGTGCCAGCAGCTCGCCGGGACTGCGCTCTGGGGCCAACGTCCTGACTTTC
j_gene: TRBJ2-1; abundance: many; v_gene: TRBV12-3/TRBV12-4; d_gene: TRBD1; CDR3aa: CASSKEDRYNEQFF; CDR3nt: TGTGCCAGCAGTAAAGAGGACAGGTACAATGAGCAGTTCTTC
j_gene: TRBJ2-7; abundance: many; v_gene: TRBV7-8; d_gene: .; CDR3aa: CASTYPRGSEQYF; CDR3nt: TGTGCCAGCACCTATCCCAGGGGTAGTGAGCAGTACTTC
j_gene: TRBJ2-2; abundance: many; v_gene: TRBV13; d_gene: TRBD2; CDR3aa: CASSLVTSGTTGELFF; CDR3nt: TGTGCCAGCAGCTTAGTAACTAGCGGGACCACCGGGGAGCTGTTTTTT
j_gene: TRBJ1-5; abundance: many; v_gene: TRBV28; d_gene: .; CDR3aa: CASSLRLRSYSNQPQHF; CDR3nt: TGTGCCAGCAGTTTGAGACTCAGATCATATAGCAATCAGCCCCAGCATTTT
j_gene: TRBJ2-7; abundance: few; v_gene: TRBV6-2/TRBV6-3; d_gene: .; CDR3aa: CASSVAGRSSYEQYF; CDR3nt: TGTGCCAGCAGTGTCGCTGGGCGGAGCTCCTACGAGCAGTACTTC
j_gene: TRBJ2-1; abundance: .; v_gene: TRBV7-9; d_gene: .; CDR3aa: CVSSAGTYNEQFF; CDR3nt: TGTGTCAGCAGCGCAGGCACATACAATGAGCAGTTCTTC
j_gene: TRBJ2-1; abundance: .; v_gene: TRBV14; d_gene: TRBD2; CDR3aa: CASSPQWSGGQNEQFF; CDR3nt: TGTGCCAGCAGCCCCCAGTGGAGCGGGGGTCAGAATGAGCAGTTCTTC
j_gene: TRBJ2-2; abundance: few; v_gene: TRBV9; d_gene: .; CDR3aa: CASSVGESRTGELFF; CDR3nt: TGTGCCAGCAGCGTAGGGGAATCGAGAACCGGGGAGCTGTTTTTT
j_gene: TRBJ2-3; abundance: few; v_gene: TRBV6-2/TRBV6-3; d_gene: TRBD2; CDR3aa: CASSYKSSGATDTQYF; CDR3nt: TGTGCCAGCAGTTACAAGTCTAGCGGGGCCACAGATACGCAGTATTTT
j_gene: TRBJ1-4; abundance: .; v_gene: TRBV13; d_gene: .; CDR3aa: CASSYRFVMGNEKLFF; CDR3nt: TGTGCCAGCAGCTACCGGTTTGTTATGGGAAATGAAAAACTGTTTTTT
j_gene: TRBJ2-3; abundance: many; v_gene: TRBV4-3; d_gene: TRBD2; CDR3aa: CASSQERGAGGRTDTQYF; CDR3nt: TGCGCCAGCAGCCAAGAAAGGGGAGCGGGGGGACGCACAGATACGCAGTATTTT
j_gene: TRBJ2-3; abundance: many; v_gene: TRBV7-6; d_gene: TRBD2; CDR3aa: CASSLALAGLFTDTQYF; CDR3nt: TGTGCCAGCAGCTTAGCGCTAGCGGGGCTTTTCACAGATACGCAGTATTTT
j_gene: TRBJ2-1; abundance: .; v_gene: TRBV30; d_gene: .; CDR3aa: CAWSVLGTMSSYNEQFF; CDR3nt: TGTGCCTGGAGTGTACTTGGGACCATGAGCTCCTACAATGAGCAGTTCTTC
j_gene: TRBJ1-1; abundance: many; v_gene: TRBV13; d_gene: .; CDR3aa: CASSLVGGRGLNTEAFF; CDR3nt: TGTGCCAGCAGCTTAGTCGGCGGAAGGGGGTTGAACACTGAAGCTTTCTTT
j_gene: TRBJ1-1; abundance: .; v_gene: TRBV27; d_gene: .; CDR3aa: CASLPARQLNTEAFF; CDR3nt: TGTGCCAGCCTTCCCGCCAGGCAGTTGAACACTGAAGCTTTCTTT
j_gene: TRBJ1-1; abundance: .; v_gene: TRBV5-6; d_gene: TRBD1; CDR3aa: CASSGGQSSMNTEAFF; CDR3nt: TGTGCCAGCAGCGGGGGACAGAGCAGTATGAACACTGAAGCTTTCTTC
j_gene: TRBJ2-5; abundance: many; v_gene: TRBV24-1; d_gene: .; CDR3aa: CATSDPDSASETQYF; CDR3nt: TGTGCCACCAGTGACCCGGACTCCGCTTCCGAGACCCAGTACTTC
j_gene: TRBJ2-7; abundance: .; v_gene: TRBV2; d_gene: .; CDR3aa: CASSEDSGAYEQYF; CDR3nt: TGTGCCAGCAGTGAGGACAGCGGAGCCTACGAGCAGTACTTC
j_gene: TRBJ2-3; abundance: .; v_gene: TRBV5-1; d_gene: TRBD2; CDR3aa: CASSFGSGGSTDTQYF; CDR3nt: TGCGCCAGCAGCTTTGGTAGCGGGGGGAGCACAGATACGCAGTATTTT
j_gene: TRBJ1-1; abundance: many; v_gene: TRBV4-3; d_gene: .; CDR3aa: CASSQDRIGLNTEAFF; CDR3nt: TGCGCCAGCAGCCAAGATCGGATAGGGTTGAACACTGAAGCTTTCTTT
j_gene: TRBJ1-2; abundance: few; v_gene: TRBV12-3/TRBV12-4; d_gene: .; CDR3aa: CASSFALVGSYGYTF; CDR3nt: TGTGCCAGCAGTTTCGCATTAGTGGGGAGCTATGGCTACACCTTC
j_gene: TRBJ2-1; abundance: few; v_gene: TRBV7-9; d_gene: TRBD1; CDR3aa: CASKGQGASDADNEQFF; CDR3nt: TGTGCCAGCAAGGGACAGGGGGCCTCGGATGCTGACAATGAGCAGTTCTTC
j_gene: TRBJ2-1; abundance: .; v_gene: TRBV7-2; d_gene: TRBD2; CDR3aa: CASSPTRGSTSGGASNEQFF; CDR3nt: TGTGCCAGCAGCCCCACGAGGGGGTCGACTAGCGGGGGGGCCAGCAATGAGCAGTTCTTC
j_gene: TRBJ2-4; abundance: .; v_gene: TRBV27; d_gene: .; CDR3aa: CASSLGGAGINIQYF; CDR3nt: TGTGCCAGCAGTTTAGGGGGGGCGGGGATAAACATTCAGTACTTC
j_gene: TRBJ1-2; abundance: few; v_gene: TRBV6-1; d_gene: .; CDR3aa: CASRQTKQSNYGYTF; CDR3nt: TGTGCCAGCAGGCAAACTAAACAGAGCAACTATGGCTACACCTTC
j_gene: TRBJ1-3; abundance: .; v_gene: TRBV19; d_gene: .; CDR3aa: CASSARGVSGNTIYF; CDR3nt: TGTGCCAGTAGTGCCCGGGGGGTGTCTGGAAACACCATATATTTT
j_gene: TRBJ1-5; abundance: once; v_gene: TRBV27; d_gene: TRBD1; CDR3aa: CASSSLQGLGNQPQHF; CDR3nt: TGTGCCAGCAGTTCTTTACAGGGGCTTGGCAATCAGCCCCAGCATTTT
j_gene: TRBJ2-5; abundance: few; v_gene: TRBV9; d_gene: .; CDR3aa: CASSPQGVTQYF; CDR3nt: TGTGCCAGCAGCCCCCAAGGGGTGACCCAGTACTTC
j_gene: TRBJ1-1; abundance: many; v_gene: TRBV29-1; d_gene: TRBD1; CDR3aa: CSVGLGRGTEAFF; CDR3nt: TGCAGCGTTGGATTGGGCAGGGGGACTGAAGCTTTCTTT
j_gene: TRBJ2-1; abundance: few; v_gene: TRBV2; d_gene: TRBD1; CDR3aa: CASSLNPDRGLRDEQFF; CDR3nt: TGTGCCAGCAGTTTAAACCCGGACAGGGGGCTTCGAGATGAGCAGTTCTTC
j_gene: TRBJ2-2; abundance: .; v_gene: TRBV19; d_gene: .; CDR3aa: CASSETGSGELFF; CDR3nt: TGTGCCAGTAGCGAAACAGGGTCCGGGGAGCTGTTTTTT
j_gene: TRBJ2-7; abundance: few; v_gene: TRBV4-1; d_gene: .; CDR3aa: CASSQASDTSYEQYF; CDR3nt: TGCGCCAGCAGCCAAGCGTCGGACACCTCCTACGAGCAGTACTTC
j_gene: TRBJ2-4; abundance: .; v_gene: TRBV19; d_gene: TRBD2; CDR3aa: CASRPAGSAKNIQYF; CDR3nt: TGTGCCAGTCGACCAGCGGGATCCGCCAAAAACATTCAGTACTTC
j_gene: TRBJ2-3; abundance: few; v_gene: TRBV5-6; d_gene: .; CDR3aa: CASTQGIAASSTDTQYF; CDR3nt: TGTGCCAGCACCCAAGGGATAGCGGCCTCTAGCACAGATACGCAGTATTTT
j_gene: TRBJ2-3; abundance: many; v_gene: TRBV6-6; d_gene: TRBD2; CDR3aa: CASFLNLAGPPITQYF; CDR3nt: TGTGCCAGCTTCCTCAACTTAGCGGGACCGCCAATCACGCAGTATTTT